The rows below give T cell receptor beta chains drawn from one sample of a study of Graves' ophthalmopathy and Graves' hyperthyroidism. TCRdb re-called the multiplex PCR reads through MiXCR, storing one row per CDR3 protein. Here the sample spans about 600,000 distinct CDR3 sequences, less than 45% being singletons. The specimen sequenced was peripheral blood or thyroid tissue (not recorded which). The source of these receptors is an adult man with Graves' hyperthyroidism. Each CDR3 is given with its conserved first and last residue. The D gene is left open where the match is weak. Only part of the rows carry a size: once, few, many, or a class if the clone is expanded.

J gene: TRBJ1-4
V gene: TRBV7-2
clone size: -
D gene: -
CDR3 protein: CASAFGTYEKLFF
CDR3 DNA: TGTGCCAGCGCGTTTGGGACATATGAAAAACTGTTTTTT

J gene: TRBJ1-2
V gene: TRBV7-9
clone size: -
D gene: TRBD1
CDR3 protein: CASSFRDRKGDGYAF
CDR3 DNA: TGTGCCAGCAGCTTCCGGGACAGGAAAGGAGATGGCTACGCCTTC

J gene: TRBJ1-1
V gene: TRBV19
clone size: many
D gene: -
CDR3 protein: CASRYEGLTEAFF
CDR3 DNA: TGTGCCAGTAGATACGAGGGGCTCACTGAAGCTTTCTTT

J gene: TRBJ1-1
V gene: TRBV19
clone size: -
D gene: -
CDR3 protein: CASSIQSLAGWAGEGLNTEAFF
CDR3 DNA: TGTGCCAGTAGTATTCAGTCGCTAGCGGGATGGGCCGGGGAAGGCTTGAACACTGAAGCTTTCTTT

J gene: TRBJ2-2
V gene: TRBV7-3
clone size: -
D gene: -
CDR3 protein: CASSSTTGNTGELFF
CDR3 DNA: TGTGCCAGCAGCTCCACGACAGGGAACACCGGGGAGCTGTTTTTT

J gene: TRBJ2-5
V gene: TRBV7-7
clone size: many
D gene: TRBD2
CDR3 protein: CASSLTAGGLETQYF
CDR3 DNA: TGTGCTAGCAGCTTAACTGCGGGGGGCCTGGAGACCCAGTACTTC

J gene: TRBJ2-7
V gene: TRBV6-5
clone size: many
D gene: -
CDR3 protein: CASSYRESDEQYF
CDR3 DNA: TGTGCCAGCAGTTATCGGGAGAGCGACGAGCAGTACTTC

J gene: TRBJ2-6
V gene: TRBV20-1
clone size: few
D gene: TRBD1
CDR3 protein: CSARGGGPGANVLTF
CDR3 DNA: TGCAGTGCTAGAGGAGGGGGCCCTGGGGCCAACGTCCTGACTTTC

J gene: TRBJ2-2
V gene: TRBV20-1
clone size: many
D gene: -
CDR3 protein: CSASQGRDTGELFF
CDR3 DNA: TGCAGTGCTAGTCAGGGTCGGGACACCGGGGAGCTGTTTTTT

J gene: TRBJ2-3
V gene: TRBV12-3/TRBV12-4
clone size: -
D gene: -
CDR3 protein: CASSGLLTDTQYF
CDR3 DNA: TGTGCCAGTTCGGGACTCTTAACAGATACGCAGTATTTT

J gene: TRBJ2-7
V gene: TRBV5-1
clone size: many
D gene: TRBD1
CDR3 protein: CASSRGQAAYEQYF
CDR3 DNA: TGCGCCAGCAGCCGGGGACAGGCCGCCTACGAGCAGTACTTC

J gene: TRBJ1-5
V gene: TRBV25-1
clone size: many
D gene: -
CDR3 protein: CASSPGSFNQPQHF
CDR3 DNA: TGTGCCAGCAGTCCAGGGTCCTTCAATCAGCCCCAGCATTTT

J gene: TRBJ2-7
V gene: TRBV7-9
clone size: many
D gene: -
CDR3 protein: CASSKTFRETYEQYF
CDR3 DNA: TGTGCCAGCAGTAAAACATTCCGGGAAACCTACGAGCAGTACTTC

J gene: TRBJ2-2
V gene: TRBV6-5
clone size: -
D gene: -
CDR3 protein: CASSQSLVGGVTGELFF
CDR3 DNA: TGTGCCAGCAGTCAATCCCTGGTGGGGGGTGTCACCGGGGAGCTGTTTTTT

J gene: TRBJ2-7
V gene: TRBV4-1
clone size: many
D gene: TRBD1
CDR3 protein: CASSQRQGTYEQYF
CDR3 DNA: TGCGCCAGCAGCCAGCGACAGGGAACCTACGAGCAGTACTTC

J gene: TRBJ1-3
V gene: TRBV7-9
clone size: many
D gene: TRBD1
CDR3 protein: CASSLRDRESGNTIYF
CDR3 DNA: TGTGCCAGCAGCCTCCGGGACAGGGAATCTGGAAACACCATATATTTT

J gene: TRBJ1-2
V gene: TRBV7-9
clone size: many
D gene: -
CDR3 protein: CASSEGSTVYYGYTF
CDR3 DNA: TGTGCCAGCAGCGAAGGCAGCACAGTTTACTATGGCTACACCTTC

J gene: TRBJ1-6
V gene: TRBV14
clone size: many
D gene: -
CDR3 protein: CASSEDLLGSPLHF
CDR3 DNA: TGTGCCAGCAGCGAAGACCTTCTAGGTTCACCCCTCCACTTT

J gene: TRBJ2-1
V gene: TRBV29-1
clone size: -
D gene: TRBD2
CDR3 protein: CSVEGLAASSYNEQFF
CDR3 DNA: TGCAGCGTTGAGGGACTAGCGGCCAGCTCCTACAATGAGCAGTTCTTC

J gene: TRBJ1-6
V gene: TRBV12-3/TRBV12-4
clone size: many
D gene: -
CDR3 protein: CASSLGTAGNSPLHF
CDR3 DNA: TGTGCCAGCAGTTTAGGGACAGCGGGGAATTCACCCCTCCACTTT

J gene: TRBJ2-7
V gene: TRBV19
clone size: many
D gene: TRBD1
CDR3 protein: CASSPRDRATQQYF
CDR3 DNA: TGTGCCAGTAGTCCGCGGGACAGGGCTACGCAGCAGTACTTC

J gene: TRBJ1-3
V gene: TRBV6-5
clone size: -
D gene: TRBD1
CDR3 protein: CASRKQGAGNTIYF
CDR3 DNA: TGTGCCAGCAGAAAACAGGGGGCTGGAAACACCATATATTTT

J gene: TRBJ1-4
V gene: TRBV29-1
clone size: -
D gene: -
CDR3 protein: CSGVPGGREKLFF
CDR3 DNA: TGCAGCGGAGTGCCGGGGGGTCGGGAAAAACTGTTTTTT

J gene: TRBJ2-5
V gene: TRBV11-3
clone size: many
D gene: -
CDR3 protein: CASSPNAGQETQYF
CDR3 DNA: TGTGCCAGCAGCCCCAACGCCGGGCAAGAGACCCAGTACTTC